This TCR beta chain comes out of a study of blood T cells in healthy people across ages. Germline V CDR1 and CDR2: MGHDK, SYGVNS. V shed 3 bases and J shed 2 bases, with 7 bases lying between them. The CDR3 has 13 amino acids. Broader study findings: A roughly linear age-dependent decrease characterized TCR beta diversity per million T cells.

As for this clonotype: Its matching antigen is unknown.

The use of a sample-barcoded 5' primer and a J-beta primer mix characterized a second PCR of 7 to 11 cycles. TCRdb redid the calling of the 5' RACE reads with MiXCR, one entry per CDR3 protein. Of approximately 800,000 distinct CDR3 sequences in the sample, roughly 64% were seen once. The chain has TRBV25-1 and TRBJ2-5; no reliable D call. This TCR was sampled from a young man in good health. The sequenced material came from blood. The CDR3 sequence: CASSDIVQETQYF. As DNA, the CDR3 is TGTGCCAGCAGTGACATAGTACAAGAGACCCAGTACTTC.